This T cell receptor (beta chain) was observed in a study of T cells after yellow fever vaccination. Each CDR3 protein is one row after TCRdb ran MiXCR on the 5' RACE reads. Of about 500,000 distinct CDR3 sequences in the sample, around 17% are singletons; the top ten hold 17%. This clonotype was seen a few times. Germline V gene sequence: CDR1 LGHNA, CDR2 YSLEER. J gave up 4 bases and V 4 bases, and 12 bases lay outside the gene matches. The CDR3 spans 16 residues. This specimen was PBMCs, taken less than 6 days after the first yellow fever vaccination. The source of this sequence is a man younger than 35 who received the YFV17D yellow fever vaccine. The chain employs TRBV4-3 and TRBJ1-2; 7 bases line up with TRBD1. The CDR3 nucleotides read TGCGCCAGCAGCCCCCCCGGGACAGTGGGGCTCTATGGCTACACCTTC. Protein product: CASSPPGTVGLYGYTF.